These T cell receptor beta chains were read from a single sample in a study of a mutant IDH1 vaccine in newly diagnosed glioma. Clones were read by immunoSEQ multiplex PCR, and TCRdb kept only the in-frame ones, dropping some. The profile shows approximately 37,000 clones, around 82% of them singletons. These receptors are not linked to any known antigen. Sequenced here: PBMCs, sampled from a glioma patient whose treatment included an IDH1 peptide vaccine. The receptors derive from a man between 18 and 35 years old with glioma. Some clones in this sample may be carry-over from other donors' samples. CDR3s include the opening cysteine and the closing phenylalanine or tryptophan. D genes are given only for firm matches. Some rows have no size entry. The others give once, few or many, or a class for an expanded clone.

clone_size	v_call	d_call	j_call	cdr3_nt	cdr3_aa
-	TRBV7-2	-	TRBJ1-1	TGTGCCAGCAGCTTAGTACGCCTCAACACTGAAGCTTTCTTT	CASSLVRLNTEAFF
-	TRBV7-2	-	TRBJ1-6	TGTGCCAGCGGGAAGAACAGGGACTATAATTCACCCCTCCACTTT	CASGKNRDYNSPLHF
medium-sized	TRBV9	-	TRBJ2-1	TGTGCCAGCTCCCTTGAAGGTACCGAATCCTACAATGAGCAGTTCTTC	CASSLEGTESYNEQFF
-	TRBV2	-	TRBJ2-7	TGTGCCAGCAGTGAAGCTATAATTGGGACCTACGAGCAGTACTTC	CASSEAIIGTYEQYF
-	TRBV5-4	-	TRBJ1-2	TGTGCCAGCAGCTTGTTGACTCCAGGAGACTATGGCTACACCTTC	CASSLLTPGDYGYTF
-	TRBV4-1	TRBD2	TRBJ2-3	TGCGCCAGCAGCCAAGATCCCGGGACTACCCGCAGAGATACGCAGTATTTT	CASSQDPGTTRRDTQYF
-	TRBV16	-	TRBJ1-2	TGTGCCAGCAGCCAGACCCAAGGGATTTCCTATGGCTACACCTTC	CASSQTQGISYGYTF
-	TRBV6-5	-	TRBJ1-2	TGTGCCAGCAGGTCGGAGTTCTATGGCTACACCTTC	CASRSEFYGYTF
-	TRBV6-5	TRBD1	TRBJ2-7	TGTGCCAGCAGTTATAGACAGGGACCGCAGTACTTC	CASSYRQGPQYF
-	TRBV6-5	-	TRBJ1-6	TGTGCCAGCAGTTCCCGTAACTCACCCCTCCACTTT	CASSSRNSPLHF
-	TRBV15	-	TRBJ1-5	TGTGCCACCAGCAGAGATGGCGTCTGGGGACCGATTAGCAATCAGCCCCAGCATTTT	CATSRDGVWGPISNQPQHF
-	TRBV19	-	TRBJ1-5	TGTGCCAGTAGTGCAGGGCCCAATCAGCCCCAGCATTTT	CASSAGPNQPQHF
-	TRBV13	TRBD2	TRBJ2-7	TGTGCCAGCAGTCCTCCGGGGGGGGAGGCCTACGAGCAGTACTTC	CASSPPGGEAYEQYF
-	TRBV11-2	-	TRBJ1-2	TGTGCCAGCAGCCCGGTTGGGGCAGGTTTACTCGGCTACACCTTC	CASSPVGAGLLGYTF
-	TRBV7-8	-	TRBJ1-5	TGTGCCAGCAGCTTGGTAGGCGGGCCCCAGCATTTT	CASSLVGGPQHF
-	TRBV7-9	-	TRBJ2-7	TGTGCCAGCAGCCTAACCCTCCTGGCAGGGTCCTACGAGCAGTACTTC	CASSLTLLAGSYEQYF
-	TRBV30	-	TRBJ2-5	TGTGCCTGGACTTCCTTCTACAACCAAGAGACCCAGTACTTC	CAWTSFYNQETQYF
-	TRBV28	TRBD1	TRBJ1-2	TGTGCCAGCAGTTTACTTCCCGGGACAGGCAACTATGGCTACACCTTC	CASSLLPGTGNYGYTF
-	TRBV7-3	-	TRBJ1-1	TGTGCCAGCAGCTTAGAAGGGAACACTGAAGCTTTCTTT	CASSLEGNTEAFF
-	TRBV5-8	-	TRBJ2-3	TGTGCCAGCAGCACTACCGGGCTACACACAGATACGCAGTATTTT	CASSTTGLHTDTQYF
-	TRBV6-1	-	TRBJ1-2	TGTGCCAGCCGCGTTAACTATGGCTACACCTTC	CASRVNYGYTF
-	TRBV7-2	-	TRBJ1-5	TGTGCCAGCAGCTTAGCTTACGGGGGCAGCCAGCCCCAGCATTTT	CASSLAYGGSQPQHF
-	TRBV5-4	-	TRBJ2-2	TGTGCCAGCAGCTTACCCGGGATGGACACCGGGGAGCTGTTTTTT	CASSLPGMDTGELFF
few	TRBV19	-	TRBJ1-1	TGTGCCAGTAGTTTTCGTTACACTGAAGCTTTCTTT	CASSFRYTEAFF
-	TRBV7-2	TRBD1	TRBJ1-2	TGTGCCAGCAGCTTAGGGGACAGGGGGCTCGGCTACACCTTC	CASSLGDRGLGYTF